Below, 32 T cell receptor beta chains from the same sample are listed, as sequenced in a study of yellow fever vaccine responses in identical twins. Using its own MiXCR run on the RT-PCR reads, TCRdb lists one record per CDR3 protein. Among over a thousand distinct CDR3 sequences listed, roughly four fifths were seen once. Sequenced material: T cells from blood (PBMCs), unsorted or a sorted subset (not recorded which), taken before or after yellow fever vaccination (not recorded which). These receptors were taken from a female donor who received the yellow fever vaccine.

The chain recombines TRBV3-1 with TRBJ1-2; no clear D gene. The CDR3 has 13 residues. V lost 4 bases, J lost 8 bases, and 14 bases lay in between. The germline gives CDR1 LGHDT, CDR2 YNNKEL (reference sequence). For the CDR3, the DNA is TGTGCCAGCAGCCTGGCAGTGGTAGGAGGCTACACCTTC. The encoded protein is CASSLAVVGGYTF.

V usage is TRBV23-1 and J usage is TRBJ1-2; 7 positions agree with TRBD1. TRBV23-1 is filed as an ORF, its function uncertain. The J segment lost 8 bases and the V segment lost 7 bases, leaving 7 bases of the junction unmatched. CDR3 length equals 12 residues. CDR3 nucleotide sequence: TGCGCCAGCACCCCGACAGGGTACGGCTACACCTTC. Its translation is CASTPTGYGYTF.

This chain joins TRBV29-1 and TRBJ1-1; 7 positions match TRBD1. Per the germline V gene, CDR1 is SQVTM and CDR2 is ANQGSEA. This CDR3 is 14 amino acids long. J gave up 5 bases and V 2 bases, and 8 bases lay outside the gene matches. The CDR3 DNA follows: TGCAGCGTTGAAAATAAGGGGGCGACGACTGAAGCTTTCTTT. Translation gives CSVENKGATTEAFF.

The chain combines TRBV4-1 with TRBJ2-1, with D tentatively TRBD1 (6 bases). The CDR3 sequence is 13 residues long. The germline V gene has CDR1 MGHRA and CDR2 YSYEKL. Deletions cut 6 bases from V and 3 bases from J, with 9 bases between. The CDR3 sequence: CASRQGLYNEQFF. Written as DNA, the CDR3 is TGCGCCAGCAGGCAGGGGCTCTACAATGAGCAGTTCTTC.

This clonotype has just a few counts. The CDR3 is CASSQSCGELFF. In DNA form, the CDR3 reads TGCGCCAGCAGTCAATCCTGCGGGGAGCTGTTTTTT. V and J are TRBV23-1 and TRBJ2-2; D is undetermined. TRBV23-1 is placed among ORFs of uncertain function. The CDR3 loop spans 12 amino acids. V was pared by 0 bases and J by 7 bases, with 3 bases between.

V usage is TRBV2 and J usage is TRBJ1-2, with D uncertain. CDR3 length: 13 amino acids. The germline V and J ends were trimmed by 6 bases and 4 bases, with 12 bases remaining between them. In germline, CDR1 is SNHLY, CDR2 FYNNEI. CDR3: CASRQAPFYGYTF. As DNA, the CDR3 is TGTGCCAGCAGACAAGCCCCCTTCTATGGCTACACCTTC.

This rearrangement joins TRBV12-3 or TRBV12-4 to TRBJ2-6; TRBD2 is a possible D gene (5 bases). There are 15 residues in the CDR3. With 6 bases removed from V and 4 bases from J, the gap between germline ends came to 13 bases. The CDR3 reads CASSRRGQGANVLTF. CDR3 DNA sequence: TGTGCCAGCAGCCGCCGAGGGCAAGGGGCCAACGTCCTGACTTTC.

V usage is TRBV3-1 and J usage is TRBJ2-7; TRBD1 might be the D (6 bases). Trimming removed 3 bases at V and 2 bases at J, with 8 bases between. This CDR3 spans 13 amino acids. Germline values: CDR1 LGHDT, CDR2 YNNKEL (reference sequence). CDR3 in amino acids: CASSHRGTYEQYF. The CDR3 DNA reads as TGTGCCAGCAGCCACAGGGGAACCTACGAGCAGTACTTC.

This sequence joins TRBV6-4 and TRBJ2-1, with 9 positions matching TRBD2. This CDR3 comprises 15 residues. The germline CDR1 and CDR2 sequences are MRHNA and SNTAGT. Trimming at V came to 3 bases and at J to 3 bases, leaving 3 bases not matched to a gene. In nucleotides, the CDR3 is TGTGCCAGCAGTGAACGGCGGGAGGGCTACAATGAGCAGTTCTTC. Protein: CASSERREGYNEQFF.

Comment on this clonotype: At one boundary the junction diverges from the germline segment, which might be a read error. The CDR3 region is CASSSTHADTQYF. The DNA for the CDR3 is TGTGCTAGCAGCTCTACTCACGCAGATACGCAGTATTTT. This chain joins TRBV7-7 and TRBJ2-3, with no clear D. This CDR3 spans 13 amino acids. Germline CDR1 reads SSHAT; CDR2 reads FNYEAQ (reference sequence).

This sequence joins TRBV7-6 and TRBJ2-1; D unclear. Trimming stripped 5 bases from V and 8 bases from J, with 16 bases between. Germline loops: CDR1 SGHVS, CDR2 FNYEAQ. This CDR3 is 14 amino acids long. The CDR3: CASSARLGRDEQFF. The CDR3 DNA sequence: TGTGCCAGCAGCGCGCGGCTTGGACGTGATGAGCAGTTCTTC.

This chain links TRBV10-1 with TRBJ2-1; TRBD2 might be the D (7 bases). The germline V gene encodes CDR1 WNHNN and CDR2 SYGVQD (reference sequence). CDR3 length: 15 amino acids. V lost 3 bases and J lost 2, with 11 bases in between. The CDR3 bases are TGCGCCAGCAGTGATGGGGGGGCCCCCTACAATGAGCAGTTCTTC. Protein sequence: CASSDGGAPYNEQFF.

This rearrangement joins TRBV5-4 to TRBJ2-7; D is uncertain. CDR3 size: 15 residues. The V and J ends lost 4 bases and 4 bases respectively, with 18 bases between them. Germline lookup yields CDR1 SGHNT and CDR2 YYREEE (reference sequence). The CDR3 sequence is CASSPSRRADYEQYF. DNA for the CDR3: TGTGCCAGCAGCCCCAGTAGGCGAGCCGATTACGAGCAGTACTTC.

The chain couples TRBV20-1 to TRBJ2-7, with a possible D match to TRBD2 (5 bases). V was pared by 6 bases and J by 1 base, with 19 bases between. This CDR3 contains 15 residues. CDR1 and CDR2 (germline): DFQATT, SNEGSKA (reference sequence). Here the CDR3 reads CSAPKEGSVSYEQYF. The CDR3 DNA is TGCAGTGCGCCGAAAGAGGGATCTGTTTCCTACGAGCAGTACTTC.

This clonotype came up a few times. The chain is built from TRBV12-3 or TRBV12-4 and TRBJ1-1, with D hard to call. Between the trimmed V and J ends, which lost 6 bases and 0 bases, there was a span of 8 bases. The CDR3 covers 13 residues. Here the CDR3 reads CASSPVLNTEAFF. The DNA of the CDR3 is TGTGCCAGCAGCCCCGTCCTGAACACTGAAGCTTTCTTT.

The CDR3 sequence is CASRERGQETQYF. The CDR3 DNA reads TGTGCCAGCAGGGAGCGGGGCCAAGAGACCCAGTACTTC. The V call is TRBV7-3, the J call TRBJ2-5; 7 nucleotides match TRBD2. CDR1 is SGHTA and CDR2 is FQGTGA in the germline V gene. Losses at the gene ends were 6 bases for V and 1 base for J; bases not matched to a gene: 2. The CDR3 contains 13 residues.

The V gene is TRBV5-6, the J gene TRBJ2-7; D may match TRBD1 or TRBD2 (5 bases each). CDR3 size: 12 residues. Deletions cut 4 bases from V and 3 bases from J, with 8 bases between. CDR1 is SGHDT and CDR2 is YYEEEE in the germline V gene. The CDR3 region is CASSRDRYEQYF. The CDR3 DNA reads as TGTGCCAGCAGCCGGGACCGCTACGAGCAGTACTTC.

As concerns this clonotype: One end of the junction varies from germline; a read error may be responsible. The chain is built from TRBV6-1 and TRBJ2-3, with 12 bases fitting TRBD2. The germline CDR1 and CDR2 sequences are MNHNS and SASEGT. There are 13 residues in the CDR3. CDR3 DNA: TGTACCAGCAGAGGACTAGCGGGGGATACGCAGTATTTT. Translating it yields CTSRGLAGDTQYF.

This clonotype has just a few counts. This sequence joins TRBV10-1 and TRBJ1-2, with D hard to call. The CDR3 has 8 residues. With 9 bases removed from V and 8 bases from J, the gap between germline ends came to 4 bases. Germline V gene sequence: CDR1 WNHNN, CDR2 SYGVQD (reference sequence). The CDR3, as DNA: TGCGCCAGGTGCGGCTACACCTTC. Translation gives CARCGYTF.

The chain links TRBV4-2 to TRBJ1-2, with 7 bases that match TRBD1. The CDR3 is 15 residues long. Germline CDR1 reads LGHNA; CDR2 reads YNFKEQ. Losses at the gene ends were 4 bases for V and 4 bases for J; bases not matched to a gene: 9. CDR3 in DNA: TGTGCCAGCAGCCCTGAGCAGGGGGTTCGCTATGGCTACACCTTC. It translates to CASSPEQGVRYGYTF.

J is TRBJ2-1 and V is TRBV11-3, with D maybe TRBD2 (7 bases). This CDR3 is built from 16 residues. In germline, CDR1 is SGHNT, CDR2 YENEEA. Trimming cost V 5 bases and J 7 bases, with 21 bases left between them. The CDR3 DNA sequence: TGTGCCAGCAGCCCACGGGGCGGGGGCGCGGGGAATGAGCAGTTCTTC. Translation gives CASSPRGGGAGNEQFF.

The chain is built from TRBV6-2 or TRBV6-3 and TRBJ2-7; D is perhaps TRBD1 (5 bases). The germline V gene has CDR1 MNHEY and CDR2 SVGEGT. V lost 0 bases and J lost 0, with 18 bases in between. CDR3 length: 18 amino acids. The CDR3 nucleotides are TGTGCCAGCAGTTACTCGAGCAATAAGGACACCTACTCCTACGAGCAGTACTTC. Amino acid sequence: CASSYSSNKDTYSYEQYF.

This clonotype was picked up a small number of times. This chain joins TRBV10-3 and TRBJ1-6; no clear D gene. V was clipped by 4 bases and J by 7 bases, with 5 bases between them. Germline V CDR1 and CDR2: ENHRY, SYGVKD. The CDR3 extends over 12 amino acids. CDR3 in amino acids: CAISAQNSPLHF. The DNA of the CDR3 is TGTGCCATCAGTGCACAAAATTCACCCCTCCACTTT.

The V and J genes are TRBV5-1 and TRBJ2-1; 11 nucleotides align to TRBD2. The J segment lost 8 bases and the V segment lost 7 bases, leaving 8 bases of the junction unmatched. Germline CDR1 is SGHRS and CDR2 is YFSETQ. This CDR3 has 14 residues. The CDR3 here is CASGLAGGAYEQFF. CDR3 nucleotide sequence: TGCGCCAGCGGCCTAGCGGGGGGTGCATATGAGCAGTTCTTC.

This chain connects TRBV30 to TRBJ1-6, with D uncertain. Germline V gene data show CDR1 as GTSNPN and CDR2 as SVGIG (reference sequence). The CDR3 extends over 14 amino acids. Trimming took 6 bases from V and 10 from J, leaving 19 bases between them. The CDR3 bases are TGTGCCTGTAGCCCGCCCAGCGTTCCCTCACCCCTCCACTTT. This gives the protein CACSPPSVPSPLHF.

The V gene is TRBV6-2 or TRBV6-3, the J gene TRBJ2-5; D is unclear. This CDR3 is 12 amino acids long. Per the germline V gene, CDR1 is MNHEY and CDR2 is SVGEGT. V lost 2 bases to trimming and J lost 1 base, with 2 bases between them. The CDR3 bases are TGTGCCAGCAGTTACCCCCAAGAGACCCAGTACTTC. Its translation is CASSYPQETQYF.

This chain joins TRBV5-4 and TRBJ2-3; D possibly corresponds to TRBD2 (7 bases). V lost 1 base to trimming and J lost 6 bases, with 12 bases between them. CDR1 SGHNT and CDR2 YYREEE come from the germline V gene (reference sequence). The CDR3 is made up of 14 amino acids. CDR3 in DNA: TGTGCCAGCAGCTTGTCGGGGGGCTGGGATACGCAGTATTTT. Translation gives CASSLSGGWDTQYF.

The CDR3 loop reads CASSGNTIYF. In DNA, the CDR3 is TGTGCCAGCAGTGGAAACACCATATATTTT. V and J are TRBV6-1 and TRBJ1-3; D not resolved. CDR1 MNHNS and CDR2 SASEGT come from the germline V gene. The V gene lost 4 bases and the J gene lost 5 bases, with 0 bases spanning the gap. The CDR3 consists of 10 residues.

The chain couples TRBV11-1 to TRBJ2-2; D is unresolved. The length of the CDR3 is 13 residues. Germline CDR1 is SGHAT and CDR2 is FQDESV (reference sequence). V gave up 2 bases and J gave up 6 bases, with 7 bases separating them. The CDR3 DNA is TGTGCCAGCAGCTTAACGGAGTCCGGGGAGCTGTTTTTT. It translates to CASSLTESGELFF.

The chain recombines TRBV15 with TRBJ2-7; no clear D gene. Germline CDR1 LNHNV, CDR2 YYDKDF (reference sequence). This CDR3 comprises 13 residues. Trimming stripped 1 base from V and 4 bases from J, with 8 bases between. The CDR3 coding sequence is TGTGCCACCAGCAGAGGGGCTGCGTACGAGCAGTACGTC. As protein: CATSRGAAYEQYV.

The chain employs TRBV27 and TRBJ1-5, with a weak D call TRBD1 (5 bases). The germline gives CDR1 MNHEY, CDR2 SMNVEV (reference sequence). The CDR3 runs to 13 residues. V lost 2 bases, J lost 6 bases, and 8 bases lay in between. CDR3 amino acids: CASSLRGFQPQHF. CDR3 nucleotide sequence: TGTGCCAGCAGTTTACGGGGGTTTCAGCCCCAGCATTTT.

This clonotype has more than one count but fewer than ten. The chain combines TRBV7-9 with TRBJ1-4, with unresolved D. This CDR3 contains 16 residues. Germline V gene data show CDR1 as SEHNR and CDR2 as FQNEAQ (reference sequence). The ends were cut back, 5 bases at V and 7 bases at J, with 20 bases in the middle. The DNA for the CDR3 is TGTGCCAGCAGCCCAGCGGTCGGGGAGTATACTGAAAAACTGTTTTTT. As protein: CASSPAVGEYTEKLFF.